This T cell receptor (beta chain) is from a study of T cell changes during pregnancy in multiple sclerosis. Sequencing used immunoSEQ multiplex PCR; TCRdb keeps in-frame clones, though not all of them. Of under 80,000 clones listed, roughly 92% are singletons. This CDR3 is built from 15 residues. Trimming pared 5 bases from V and 6 bases from J, leaving 16 bases between. In germline, CDR1 is SGHVS, CDR2 FQNEAQ. This clonotype originated in a female donor in good health, enrolled as a control in a pregnancy study. The chain employs TRBV7-8 and TRBJ1-4; weak D call: TRBD1 (5 bases). This material consisted of peripheral blood, taken after pregnancy. The CDR3 reads CASSPSGGRDEKLFF. The DNA for the CDR3 is TGTGCCAGCAGCCCAAGCGGGGGGAGGGATGAAAAACTGTTTTTT.